These 5 T cell receptor beta chains were sequenced from one sample in a study of cytomegalovirus exposure and HLA in healthy donors listed by TCRdb under 2017. Library generation was performed with the immunoSEQ multiplex PCR assay. For the multiplex PCR, a mixture combining 60 forward primers for TCR Vbeta segments and 13 reverse primers for TCR Jbeta segments was used. TCRdb holds this immuneACCESS table with in-frame rearrangements only. Some clones are missing; in checked studies, unresolved V genes explain under half, and the rest has no known cause. The sample profile shows about 190,000 clones; roughly four fifths of them were found once. The top ten clones comprise 3.4% of the sample. Sequenced: PBMCs. The receptors derive from a middle-aged man in good health and CMV-seropositive.

The chain couples TRBV6-6 to TRBJ2-1; 11 bases agree with TRBD2. J was trimmed by 2 bases and V by 2 bases; bases with no gene match: 2. CDR1 is MNHNY and CDR2 is SVGAGI in the germline V gene (reference sequence). The CDR3 is made up of 16 amino acids. CDR3 region: CASSYRLAGTYNEQFF. The CDR3 bases are TGTGCCAGCAGTTACAGACTAGCGGGGACCTACAATGAGCAGTTCTTC.

Here the CDR3 DNA reads TGTGCCAGTAGCAGGGGATCGGAGACTGAAGCTTTCTTT. This sequence encodes CASSRGSETEAFF. This chain links TRBV19 with TRBJ1-1, with D possibly being TRBD1 (6 bases). The CDR3 length is 13 residues. Trimming removed 6 bases from V and 5 bases from J, with 13 bases in between. Germline CDR1 and CDR2: LNHDA and SQIVND (reference sequence).

The genes are TRBV19 and TRBJ1-1; D gene ambiguous. Deletions cut 0 bases from V and 1 base from J, with 6 bases between. The CDR3 has 14 amino acids. CDR1 LNHDA and CDR2 SQIVND come from the germline V gene (reference sequence). The CDR3 DNA reads TGTGCCAGTAGTATAGATACCGGGAACACTGAAGCTTTCTTT. Its protein product is CASSIDTGNTEAFF. Full variable domain (outside the CDR3, taken from reference TRBV19 and TRBJ1-1): DGGITQSPKYLFRKEGQNVTLSCEQNLNHDAMYWYRQDPGQGLRLIYYSQIVNDFQKGDIAEGYSVSREKKESFPLTVTSAQKNPTAFYLCASSIDTGNTEAFFGQGTRLTVV.

The chain carries TRBV14 and TRBJ1-1; D not certain. The V gene lost 1 base and the J gene lost 1 base, with 4 bases spanning the gap. The CDR3 extends over 13 amino acids. CDR1 SGHDN and CDR2 FVKESK come from the germline V gene. The CDR3, as DNA: TGTGCCAGCAGCCAAGCCAGGAACACTGAAGCTTTCTTT. It codes for CASSQARNTEAFF.

This clone has only one observation. This sequence joins TRBV2 and TRBJ2-7; a weak D match, TRBD1 (6 bases). The CDR3 runs to 14 residues. The germline CDR1 and CDR2 sequences are SNHLY and FYNNEI. V was clipped by 4 bases and J by 2 bases, with 12 bases between them. The CDR3 DNA follows: TGTGCCAGCAGTGGGAGAAAGGGGGCCTACGAGCAGTACTTC. Residues: CASSGRKGAYEQYF.